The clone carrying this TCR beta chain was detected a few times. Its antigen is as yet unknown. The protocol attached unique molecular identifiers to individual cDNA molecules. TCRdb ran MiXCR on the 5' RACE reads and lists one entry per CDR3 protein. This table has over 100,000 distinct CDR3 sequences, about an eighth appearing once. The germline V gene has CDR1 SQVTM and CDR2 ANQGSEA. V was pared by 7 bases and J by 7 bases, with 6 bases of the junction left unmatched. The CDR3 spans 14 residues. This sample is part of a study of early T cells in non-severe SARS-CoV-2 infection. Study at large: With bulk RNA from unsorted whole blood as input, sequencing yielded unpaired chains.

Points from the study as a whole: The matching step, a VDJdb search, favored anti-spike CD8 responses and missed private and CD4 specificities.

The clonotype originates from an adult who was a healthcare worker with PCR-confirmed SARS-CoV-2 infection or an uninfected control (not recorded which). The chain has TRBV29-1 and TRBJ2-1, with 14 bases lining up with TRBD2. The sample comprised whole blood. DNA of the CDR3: TGCAGCGCCGGAGGACTAGCGGGAGGTAATGAGCAGTTCTTC. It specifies CSAGGLAGGNEQFF.